The source of this TCR beta chain is a study of cytomegalovirus exposure and HLA in healthy donors. General study results and limits: In a later analysis, a missense DCLRE1C variant was linked to TCR beta V- and J-gene trimming.

Germline V gene lookup returns CDR1 SGHAT and CDR2 FQNNGV. Deletions cut 4 bases from V and 7 bases from J, with 23 bases between. The CDR3 sequence is 17 residues long. Concerning this clone itself: The antigen is unknown.

Amplification used 60 Vbeta primers and 13 Jbeta primers. Some clones are missing from TCRdb's copy, which holds only in-frame ones; the method was immunoSEQ multiplex PCR. Of approximately 140,000 clones listed, roughly four fifths were seen once; the top ten hold approximately 3.2%. This chain links TRBV11-2 with TRBJ2-4; possibly TRBD2 for D (5 bases). The TCR was taken from a man aged 18 to 29 in good health and CMV-seropositive. The sequencing input was PBMCs. Here the CDR3 reads CASSSFSEPGVRNIQYF. The CDR3, as DNA: TGTGCCAGCAGCTCCTTTTCAGAACCCGGGGTAAGGAACATTCAGTACTTC.